The subject of this entry is one T cell receptor beta chain. Its antigen is not known. The primer mix had 60 Vbeta and 13 Jbeta primers. Some clones are missing from TCRdb's copy, which holds only in-frame ones; the method was immunoSEQ multiplex PCR. This sample has around 150,000 clones, with about 82% found just once. The data derive from a study of cytomegalovirus exposure and HLA in healthy donors. Turning to the study itself: Among about 179 million T cells, an earlier analysis found roughly 110 million unique TCR beta sequences.

This CDR3 spans 19 amino acids. V trimming: 0 bases; J trimming: 0 bases; junction bases outside the gene matches: 13. Germline lookup yields CDR1 SGHRS and CDR2 YFSETQ. General observations from the study: Researchers catalogued roughly 150 TCR beta chains as cytomegalovirus-associated.

Sequenced sample: PBMCs. This TCR came from a male donor in good health and CMV-seronegative. This sequence joins TRBV5-1 and TRBJ2-7; TRBD1 aligns across 9 bases. CDR3 loop: CASSLGFGTGRFSSYEQYF. The CDR3 nucleotides read TGCGCCAGCAGCTTGGGGTTTGGGACAGGGAGGTTCAGCTCCTACGAGCAGTACTTC.